This entry describes one TCR beta chain. Its antigen is still unknown. This sample was taken from a study of PD-L1 blockade in urothelial cancer. Study-level results: A below-median TCR clonality in blood before treatment predicted better survival.

V shed 6 bases, J shed 1 base, and the junction held 11 bases outside the gene matches. The CDR3 has 17 amino acids. Germline V gene sequence: CDR1 WNHNN, CDR2 SYGVQD (reference sequence). The method was immunoSEQ multiplex PCR; TCRdb's version includes in-frame clones alone and lacks a portion of them. The table lists over 100,000 clones, 91% of them singletons. Noted time point: peripheral blood 6 weeks after treatment start. Patients yielded 1 to 8 samples each, pretreatment and on-treatment. The TCR was taken from a man aged 55-75 years with urothelial cancer. The sequenced sample was PBMCs, obtained around atezolizumab (anti-PD-L1) treatment. The chain has TRBV10-1 and TRBJ2-1, with 8 bases fitting TRBD1. This chain's CDR3 is CASSARQGRWSYNEQFF. The DNA for the CDR3 is TGCGCCAGCAGCGCCAGACAGGGGCGGTGGTCCTACAATGAGCAGTTCTTC.